What follows describes a single TCR beta chain. The antigen remains undetermined. The data stem from a study of cytomegalovirus exposure and HLA in healthy donors. Overall study results and limits: Because they were indistinguishable, some V segments, including TRBV6-2 and TRBV6-3, were excluded. Despite most TCR sequences being rare, some public TCRs occurred in many donors.

13 Jbeta primers and 60 Vbeta primers were used for the PCR. In the original workflow: It was a later analysis that counted around 85 million unique TCR beta chains, of which some 9.9 million were shared. TCRdb keeps only in-frame clones here, not all; method: immunoSEQ multiplex PCR. V and J calls and clone size are those listed in that table; D and trimming were worked out from the DNA. Its table records 180,000 or so clones. Healthy bone marrow donors supplied every sample. Germline CDR1 reads MGHRA; CDR2 reads YSYEKL. The CDR3 length is 16 residues. Trimming cost V 4 bases and J 6 bases; bases outside gene matches: 12.

V is TRBV4-1 and J is TRBJ2-1; 7 bases line up with TRBD1. The receptor was isolated from a woman younger than 30 in good health and CMV-seropositive. Sequenced input: PBMCs. CDR3 in amino acids: CASSLSTHRGSNEQFF. The CDR3 nucleotides read TGCGCCAGCAGCCTCTCTACCCACAGGGGCTCCAATGAGCAGTTCTTC.